This TCR beta chain came from a study of radiotherapy plus CTLA-4 blockade in lung cancer. The study's findings and limits: Reported findings show early blood T cell clone dynamics, with interferon-beta, best predicted response.

Sequencing used immunoSEQ multiplex PCR; TCRdb keeps in-frame clones, though not all of them. The table lists roughly 50,000 clones, approximately 86% of them singletons, with less than 20% in the top ten. Details on this clone: Its specificity is unknown.

Trimming took 5 bases from V and 9 from J; bases not matched to a gene: 9. In germline, CDR1 is SGHTA, CDR2 FQGNSA. The CDR3 is 14 amino acids. The clonotype was recovered from a human donor with non-small cell lung cancer that progressed on radiotherapy plus ipilimumab. Some clones in this sample may be carry-over from other donors' samples. Sequenced here: peripheral blood, sampled from a patient treated with radiotherapy plus ipilimumab. The chain carries TRBV7-2 and TRBJ2-1; 8 bases map to TRBD2. In DNA, the CDR3 is TGTGCCAGCAGCCCCCCGGGACTAGTAACTGAGCAGTTCTTC. It translates to CASSPPGLVTEQFF. The entire variable domain, with the rest obtained from reference TRBV7-2 and TRBJ2-1, is as follows: GAGVSQSPSNKVTEKGKDVELRCDPISGHTALYWYRQSLGQGLEFLIYFQGNSAPDKSGLPSDRFSAERTGGSVSTLTIQRTQQEDSAVYLCASSPPGLVTEQFFGPGTRLTVL.